Listed below are T cell receptor beta chains from one sample, sequenced in a study of long-term antiretroviral therapy in people with HIV. TCRdb keeps only in-frame clones here, not all; method: immunoSEQ multiplex PCR. This sample has roughly 29,000 clones, with about 95% found just once. The sequenced sample was unsorted PBMCs, obtained 5.3 years after starting antiretroviral therapy. Receptors originate from a man aged 25-45 years with HIV. The CDR3 runs from the conserved cysteine through the conserved F or W. The order of the fields is J gene, clone size, V gene, CDR3 protein. For some rows the clone size is stated as once, few or many, or as a class when expanded; others skip it.

j_call: TRBJ1-2
clone_size: NA
v_call: TRBV4-3
cdr3_aa: CASSQDYPPSYGYTF

j_call: TRBJ1-4
clone_size: NA
v_call: TRBV6-5
cdr3_aa: CASSYSAGGSEKLFF

j_call: TRBJ1-1
clone_size: NA
v_call: TRBV7-9
cdr3_aa: CASSLVIHEAFF

j_call: TRBJ2-7
clone_size: NA
v_call: TRBV7-9
cdr3_aa: CASSLGQGDEQYF

j_call: TRBJ2-7
clone_size: NA
v_call: TRBV25-1
cdr3_aa: CASSERLAGVPYF

j_call: TRBJ1-4
clone_size: NA
v_call: TRBV7-8
cdr3_aa: CASSPAWEEGEKLFF

j_call: TRBJ1-2
clone_size: NA
v_call: TRBV14
cdr3_aa: CASSPRLGRGAHYGYTF

j_call: TRBJ2-7
clone_size: NA
v_call: TRBV5-5
cdr3_aa: CASSPKREVYYEQYF

j_call: TRBJ2-1
clone_size: NA
v_call: TRBV4-2
cdr3_aa: CASSQEGGVFDNEQFF

j_call: TRBJ1-6
clone_size: few
v_call: TRBV27
cdr3_aa: CASSLSTDSPLHF

j_call: TRBJ1-1
clone_size: NA
v_call: TRBV10-3
cdr3_aa: CAINPGTMRTEAFF

j_call: TRBJ2-5
clone_size: NA
v_call: TRBV9
cdr3_aa: CASSVGTGDQETQYF

j_call: TRBJ1-3
clone_size: once
v_call: TRBV7-8
cdr3_aa: CASSGGQTYSGNTIYF

j_call: TRBJ2-2
clone_size: NA
v_call: TRBV13
cdr3_aa: CASSLEGQGVTGELFF

j_call: TRBJ2-3
clone_size: NA
v_call: TRBV7-2
cdr3_aa: CASSFDHGVGLAGKTQYF

j_call: TRBJ2-1
clone_size: NA
v_call: TRBV5-6
cdr3_aa: CASSLGPPRNEQFF

j_call: TRBJ1-2
clone_size: NA
v_call: TRBV4-1
cdr3_aa: CASSQGPATNYGYTF

j_call: TRBJ2-1
clone_size: NA
v_call: TRBV28
cdr3_aa: CASSLGDFPSYNEQFF

j_call: TRBJ2-5
clone_size: NA
v_call: TRBV6-1
cdr3_aa: CASSEAAGGQETQYF

j_call: TRBJ1-5
clone_size: NA
v_call: TRBV6-5
cdr3_aa: CASSHGDQTQHF

j_call: NA
clone_size: NA
v_call: TRBV11-2
cdr3_aa: CASSLAVGDRYYEQYF

j_call: TRBJ2-7
clone_size: NA
v_call: TRBV2
cdr3_aa: CASSDVASGFHEQYF

j_call: TRBJ1-5
clone_size: NA
v_call: TRBV19
cdr3_aa: CASSRSKINQPQHF

j_call: TRBJ2-2
clone_size: NA
v_call: TRBV6-6
cdr3_aa: CASSYSPGAYTGELFF

j_call: TRBJ2-2
clone_size: NA
v_call: TRBV19
cdr3_aa: CASSIGTDTINTGELFF

j_call: TRBJ1-2
clone_size: NA
v_call: TRBV5-1
cdr3_aa: CASSLGDRGQEGYTF

j_call: TRBJ2-7
clone_size: NA
v_call: TRBV19
cdr3_aa: CASRISGSVREQYF

j_call: TRBJ1-5
clone_size: NA
v_call: TRBV7-8
cdr3_aa: CASSLARGGNQPQHF

j_call: TRBJ1-3
clone_size: NA
v_call: TRBV7-9
cdr3_aa: CASSQSRSGNTIYF

j_call: TRBJ1-5
clone_size: NA
v_call: TRBV6-6
cdr3_aa: CASSGIGIGQPQHF

j_call: TRBJ1-2
clone_size: NA
v_call: TRBV5-6
cdr3_aa: CASSLRTPYYGYTF